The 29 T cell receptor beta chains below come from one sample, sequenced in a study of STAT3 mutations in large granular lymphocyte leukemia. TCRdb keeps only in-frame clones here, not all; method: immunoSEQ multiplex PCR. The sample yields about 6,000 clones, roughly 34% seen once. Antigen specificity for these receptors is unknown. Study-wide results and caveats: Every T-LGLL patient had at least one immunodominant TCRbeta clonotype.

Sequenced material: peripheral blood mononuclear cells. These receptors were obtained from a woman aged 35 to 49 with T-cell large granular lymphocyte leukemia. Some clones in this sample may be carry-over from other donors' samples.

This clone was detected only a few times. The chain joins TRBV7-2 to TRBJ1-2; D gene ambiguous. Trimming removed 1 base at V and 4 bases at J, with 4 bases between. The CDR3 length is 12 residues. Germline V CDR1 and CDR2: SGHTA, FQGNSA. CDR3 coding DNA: TGTGCCAGCAGCTTAGTCGGCTATGGCTACACCTTC. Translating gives CASSLVGYGYTF.

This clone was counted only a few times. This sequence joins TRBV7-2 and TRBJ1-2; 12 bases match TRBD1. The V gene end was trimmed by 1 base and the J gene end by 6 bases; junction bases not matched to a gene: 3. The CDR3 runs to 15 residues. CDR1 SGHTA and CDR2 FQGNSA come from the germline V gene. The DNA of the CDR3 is TGTGCCAGCAGCTTAGGGGGGACAGGGGGCAATGGCTACACCTTC. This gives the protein CASSLGGTGGNGYTF.

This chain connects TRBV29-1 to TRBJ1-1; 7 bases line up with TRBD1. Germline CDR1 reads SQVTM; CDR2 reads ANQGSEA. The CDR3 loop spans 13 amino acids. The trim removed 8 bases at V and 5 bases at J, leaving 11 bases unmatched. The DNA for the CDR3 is TGCAGCAGCGACAGGGATGTAGATACTGAAGCTTTCTTT. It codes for CSSDRDVDTEAFF. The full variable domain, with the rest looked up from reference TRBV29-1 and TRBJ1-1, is SAVISQKPSRDICQRGTSLTIQCQVDSQVTMMFWYRQQPGQSLTLIATANQGSEATYESGFVIDKFPISRPNLTFSTLTVSNMSPEDSSIYLCSSDRDVDTEAFFGQGTRLTVV.

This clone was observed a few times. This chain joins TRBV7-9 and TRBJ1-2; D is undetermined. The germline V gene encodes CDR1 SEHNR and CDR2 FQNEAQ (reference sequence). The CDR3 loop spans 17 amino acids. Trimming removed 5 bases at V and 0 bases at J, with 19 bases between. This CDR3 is CASSPGRFLLTNYGYTF. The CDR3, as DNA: TGTGCCAGCAGCCCCGGCCGATTTCTCCTGACTAACTATGGCTACACCTTC.

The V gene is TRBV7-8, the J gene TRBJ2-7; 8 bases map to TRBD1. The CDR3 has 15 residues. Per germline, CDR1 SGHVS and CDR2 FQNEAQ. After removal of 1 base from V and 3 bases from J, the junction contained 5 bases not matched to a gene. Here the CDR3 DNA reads TGTGCCAGCAGCTTAGTGGCAGGGGGCGGCTACGAGCAGTACTTC. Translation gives CASSLVAGGGYEQYF.

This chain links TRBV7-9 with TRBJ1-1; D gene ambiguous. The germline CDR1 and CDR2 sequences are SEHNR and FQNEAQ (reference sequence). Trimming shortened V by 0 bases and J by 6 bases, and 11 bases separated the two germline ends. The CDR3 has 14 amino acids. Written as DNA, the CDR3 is TGTGCCAGCAGCTTAGCACCCCGAAGGTCTGAAGCTTTCTTT. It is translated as CASSLAPRRSEAFF.

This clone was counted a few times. The CDR3 region has the DNA TGCGCCAGCAGCCACGGGACAGGTTCTCGACCTGAAGCTTTCTTT. This gives the protein CASSHGTGSRPEAFF. The chain is built from TRBV5-1 and TRBJ1-1; 8 bases fit TRBD1. The CDR3 length is 15 residues. With 4 bases clipped from V and 6 bases from J, the junction kept 11 bases outside the gene matches. Germline CDR1 SGHRS, CDR2 YFSETQ.

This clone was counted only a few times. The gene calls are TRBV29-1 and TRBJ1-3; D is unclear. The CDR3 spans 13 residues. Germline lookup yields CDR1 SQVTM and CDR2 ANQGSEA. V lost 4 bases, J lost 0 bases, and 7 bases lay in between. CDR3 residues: CSVARSSGNTIYF. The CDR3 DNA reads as TGCAGCGTTGCTCGGAGCTCTGGAAACACCATATATTTT. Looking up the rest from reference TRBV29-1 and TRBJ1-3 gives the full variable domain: SAVISQKPSRDICQRGTSLTIQCQVDSQVTMMFWYRQQPGQSLTLIATANQGSEATYESGFVIDKFPISRPNLTFSTLTVSNMSPEDSSIYLCSVARSSGNTIYFGEGSWLTVV.

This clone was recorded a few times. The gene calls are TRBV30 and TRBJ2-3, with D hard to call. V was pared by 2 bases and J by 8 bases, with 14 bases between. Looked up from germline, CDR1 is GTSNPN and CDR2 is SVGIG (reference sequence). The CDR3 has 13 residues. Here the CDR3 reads CAWSSLPLSTQYF. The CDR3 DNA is TGTGCCTGGAGTTCCCTCCCGTTGAGTACGCAGTATTTT.

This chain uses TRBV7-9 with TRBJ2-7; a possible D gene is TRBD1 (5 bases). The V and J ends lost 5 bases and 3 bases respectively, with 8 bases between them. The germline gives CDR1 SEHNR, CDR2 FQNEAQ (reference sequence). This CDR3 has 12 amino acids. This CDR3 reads CASSTGSYEQYF. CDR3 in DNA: TGTGCCAGCAGCACAGGAAGCTACGAGCAGTACTTC.

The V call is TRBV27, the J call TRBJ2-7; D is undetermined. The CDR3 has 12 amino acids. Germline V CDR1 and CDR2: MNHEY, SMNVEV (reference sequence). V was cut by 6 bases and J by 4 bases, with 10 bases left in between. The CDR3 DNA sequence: TGTGCCAGCAGCCTTACGGGTTACGAGCAGTACTTC. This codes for CASSLTGYEQYF.

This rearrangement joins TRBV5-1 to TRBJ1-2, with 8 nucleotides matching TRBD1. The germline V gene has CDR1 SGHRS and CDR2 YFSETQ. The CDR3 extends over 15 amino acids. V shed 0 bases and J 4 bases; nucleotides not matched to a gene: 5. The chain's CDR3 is CASSLGGTGPYGYTF. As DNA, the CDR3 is TGCGCCAGCAGCTTGGGAGGGACAGGACCCTATGGCTACACCTTC.

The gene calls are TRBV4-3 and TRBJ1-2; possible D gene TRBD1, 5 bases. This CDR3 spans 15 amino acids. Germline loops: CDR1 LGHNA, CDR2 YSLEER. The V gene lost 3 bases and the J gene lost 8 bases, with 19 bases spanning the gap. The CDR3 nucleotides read TGCGCCAGCAGCCACTCATGGGGGGAGGGGCGAGGCTACACCTTC. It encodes CASSHSWGEGRGYTF.

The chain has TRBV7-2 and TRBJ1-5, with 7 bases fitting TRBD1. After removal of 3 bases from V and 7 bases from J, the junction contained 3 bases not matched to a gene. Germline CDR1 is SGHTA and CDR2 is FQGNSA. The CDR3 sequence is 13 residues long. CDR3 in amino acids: CASSLRGRQPQHF. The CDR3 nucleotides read TGTGCCAGCAGCTTGAGGGGGCGACAGCCCCAGCATTTT.

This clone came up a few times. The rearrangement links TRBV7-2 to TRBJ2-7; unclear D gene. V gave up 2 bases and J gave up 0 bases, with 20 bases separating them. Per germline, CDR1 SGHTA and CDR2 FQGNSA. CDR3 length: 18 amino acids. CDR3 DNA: TGTGCCAGCAGCTTAACATCGGTGGCGAACGATGTCTCCTACGAGCAGTACTTC. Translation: CASSLTSVANDVSYEQYF.

The chain's CDR3 is CASSRTGFTEAFF. Here the CDR3 DNA reads TGTGCCAGCTCCCGAACAGGGTTCACTGAAGCTTTCTTT. The rearrangement uses TRBV18 and TRBJ1-1, with D possibly being TRBD1 (6 bases). Trimming removed 6 bases at V and 4 bases at J, with 12 bases between. Germline V lookup: CDR1 KGHSH, CDR2 LQKENI. This CDR3 region has 13 residues. The full variable domain, completed using reference TRBV18 and TRBJ1-1, is NAGVMQNPRHLVRRRGQEARLRCSPMKGHSHVYWYRQLPEEGLKFMVYLQKENIIDESGMPKERFSAEFPKEGPSILRIQQVVRGDSAAYFCASSRTGFTEAFFGQGTRLTVV.

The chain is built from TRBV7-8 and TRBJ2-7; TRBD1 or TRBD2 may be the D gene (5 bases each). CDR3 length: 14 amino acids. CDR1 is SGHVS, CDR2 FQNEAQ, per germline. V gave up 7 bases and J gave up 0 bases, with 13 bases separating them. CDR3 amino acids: CASTKGRFSYEQYF. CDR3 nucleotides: TGTGCCAGCACCAAGGGACGGTTCTCCTACGAGCAGTACTTC.

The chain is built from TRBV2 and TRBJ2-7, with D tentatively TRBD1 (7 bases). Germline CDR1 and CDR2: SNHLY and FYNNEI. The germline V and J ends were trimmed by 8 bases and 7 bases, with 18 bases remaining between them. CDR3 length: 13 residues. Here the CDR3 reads CASRTGGLSEQYF. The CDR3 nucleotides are TGTGCCAGCCGGACAGGAGGGTTGAGTGAGCAGTACTTC.

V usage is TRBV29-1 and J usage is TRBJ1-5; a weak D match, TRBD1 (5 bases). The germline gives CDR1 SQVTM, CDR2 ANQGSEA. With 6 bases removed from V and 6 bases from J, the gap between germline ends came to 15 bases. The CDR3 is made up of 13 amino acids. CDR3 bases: TGCAGCGTCCAGGGCGCGGGGAGTCAGCCCCAGCATTTT. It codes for CSVQGAGSQPQHF.

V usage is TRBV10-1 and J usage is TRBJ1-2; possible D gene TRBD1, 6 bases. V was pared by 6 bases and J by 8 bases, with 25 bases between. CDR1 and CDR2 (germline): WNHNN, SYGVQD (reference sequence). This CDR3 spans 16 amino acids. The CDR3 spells CASSKAGQGHLGGYTF. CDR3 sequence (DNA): TGCGCCAGCAGCAAGGCCGGCCAGGGGCATTTAGGCGGCTACACCTTC.

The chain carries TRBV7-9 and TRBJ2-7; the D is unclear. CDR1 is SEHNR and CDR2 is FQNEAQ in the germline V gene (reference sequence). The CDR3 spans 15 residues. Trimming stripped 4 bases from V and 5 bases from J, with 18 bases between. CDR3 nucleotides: TGTGCCAGCAGCTCAGTAGGCCCGGGCCGCCACGAGCAGTACTTC. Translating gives CASSSVGPGRHEQYF.

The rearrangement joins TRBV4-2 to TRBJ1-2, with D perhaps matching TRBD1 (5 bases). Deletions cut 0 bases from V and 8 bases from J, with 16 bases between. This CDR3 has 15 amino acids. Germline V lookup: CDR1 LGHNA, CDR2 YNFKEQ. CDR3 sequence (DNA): TGTGCCAGCAGCCAAGAAAGGGGCAGCATCTACGGCTACACCTTC. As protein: CASSQERGSIYGYTF.

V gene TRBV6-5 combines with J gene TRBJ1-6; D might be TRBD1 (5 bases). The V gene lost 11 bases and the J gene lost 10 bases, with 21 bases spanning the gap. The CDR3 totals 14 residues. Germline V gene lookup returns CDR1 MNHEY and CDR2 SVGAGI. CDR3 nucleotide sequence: TGTGCCGGCGGGTCAATAGGGGCCGGGTCACCCCTCCACTTT. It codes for CAGGSIGAGSPLHF.

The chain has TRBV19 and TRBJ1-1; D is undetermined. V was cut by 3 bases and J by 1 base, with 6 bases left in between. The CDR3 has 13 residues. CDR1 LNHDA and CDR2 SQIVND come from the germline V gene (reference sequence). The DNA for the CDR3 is TGTGCCAGTAGTATGATGGGGAACACTGAAGCTTTCTTT. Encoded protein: CASSMMGNTEAFF. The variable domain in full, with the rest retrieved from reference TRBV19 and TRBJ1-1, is DGGITQSPKYLFRKEGQNVTLSCEQNLNHDAMYWYRQDPGQGLRLIYYSQIVNDFQKGDIAEGYSVSREKKESFPLTVTSAQKNPTAFYLCASSMMGNTEAFFGQGTRLTVV.

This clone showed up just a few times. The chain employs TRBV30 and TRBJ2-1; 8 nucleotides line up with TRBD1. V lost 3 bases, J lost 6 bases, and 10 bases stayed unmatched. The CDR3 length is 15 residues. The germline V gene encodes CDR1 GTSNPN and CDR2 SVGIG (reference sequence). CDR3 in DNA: TGTGCCTGGAGCCCCGGACAGGGAATTCGCAATGAGCAGTTCTTC. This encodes CAWSPGQGIRNEQFF.

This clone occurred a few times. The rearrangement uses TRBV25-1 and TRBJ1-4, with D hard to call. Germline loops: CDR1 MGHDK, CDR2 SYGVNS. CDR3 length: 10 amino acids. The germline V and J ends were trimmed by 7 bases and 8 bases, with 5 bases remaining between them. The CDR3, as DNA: TGTGCCAGCATGAAGGAAAAACTGTTTTTT. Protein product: CASMKEKLFF.

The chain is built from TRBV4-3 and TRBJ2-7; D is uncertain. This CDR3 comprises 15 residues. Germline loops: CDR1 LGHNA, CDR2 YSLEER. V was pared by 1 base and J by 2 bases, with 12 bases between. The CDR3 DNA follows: TGCGCCAGCAGCCAAGGGCGAGGCAGAACCTACGAGCAGTACTTC. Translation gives CASSQGRGRTYEQYF.

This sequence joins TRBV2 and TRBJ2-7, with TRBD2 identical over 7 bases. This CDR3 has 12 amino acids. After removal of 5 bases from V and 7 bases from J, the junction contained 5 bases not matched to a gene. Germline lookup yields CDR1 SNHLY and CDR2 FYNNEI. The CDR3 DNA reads TGTGCCAGCAGTAGCGGGGCGGGGGAGCAGTACTTC. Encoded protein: CASSSGAGEQYF.

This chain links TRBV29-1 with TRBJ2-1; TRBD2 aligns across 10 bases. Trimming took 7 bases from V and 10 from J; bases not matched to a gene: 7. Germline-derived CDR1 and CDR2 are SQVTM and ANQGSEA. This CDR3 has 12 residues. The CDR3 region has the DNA TGCAGCGCCGACTTGGGACTAGCGGAGCAGTTCTTC. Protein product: CSADLGLAEQFF.